The 6 T cell receptor beta chains below all came from one sample that was sequenced in a study of regulatory T cells in long-lasting Graves disease. CDR3 regions were amplified by Arm-PCR using iRepertoire HTBI primers to build TCR beta libraries. Using its own MiXCR run on the multiplex PCR reads, TCRdb lists one record per CDR3 protein. The repertoire consists of some 400,000 distinct CDR3 sequences, with approximately 15% occurring once and the leading ten covering 16%. The time point was: newly diagnosed GD, antithyroid drugs for less than 3 months. Preparation of the TCR library used RNA extracted from PBMCs. The sample also formed part of further work on T cells in Graves' hyperthyroidism and ophthalmopathy.

The input for sequencing was peripheral blood mononuclear cells (PBMCs), taken at new diagnosis, from a patient treated with antithyroid drugs. The source of these receptors is a woman under 40 with Graves disease.

This clonotype has at least ten counts. The chain carries TRBV6-1 and TRBJ2-7; D possibly matches TRBD1 or TRBD2 (5 bases each). Trimming cost V 6 bases and J 2 bases, with 20 bases left between them. CDR1 and CDR2 (germline): MNHNS, SASEGT. The CDR3 totals 16 residues. CDR3 protein: CASRQGAFGGTYEQYF. In DNA, the CDR3 is TGTGCCAGCAGGCAGGGCGCCTTTGGGGGAACCTACGAGCAGTACTTC.

This clonotype was detected many times. The V call is TRBV6-5, the J call TRBJ2-1; 7 nucleotides line up with TRBD2. Germline values: CDR1 MNHEY, CDR2 SVGAGI. This CDR3 spans 16 amino acids. J gave up 5 bases and V 0 bases, and 7 bases lay outside the gene matches. CDR3 nucleotides: TGTGCCAGCAGTTACTCGAGGGAGGGCCTTAACAATGAGCAGTTCTTC. It translates to CASSYSREGLNNEQFF.

Of note for this clonotype: This may be a read error, as it is one base from a much larger clone. This sequence joins TRBV20-1 and TRBJ2-1, with D tentatively TRBD2 (6 bases). The CDR3 consists of 13 residues. Germline V gene sequence: CDR1 DFQATT, CDR2 SNEGSKA (reference sequence). Here the CDR3 reads CAELGGSYNEQFF. In DNA, the CDR3 is TGCGCCGAGTTGGGAGGCTCCTACAATGAGCAGTTCTTC.

CDR3 bases: TGCGCCAGCAGTCGCGGGAGTGGTGAGACCCAGTACTTC. It translates to CASSRGSGETQYF. The chain couples TRBV5-1 to TRBJ2-5; 7 nucleotides line up with TRBD2. CDR1 is SGHRS, CDR2 YFSETQ, per germline. V lost 5 bases, J lost 5 bases, and 6 bases stayed unmatched. The CDR3 totals 13 residues.

This clonotype was observed many times. This chain connects TRBV6-1 to TRBJ2-7; 8 nucleotides line up with TRBD1. This CDR3 comprises 15 residues. V trimming: 6 bases; J trimming: 3 bases; junction bases outside the gene matches: 10. Germline values: CDR1 MNHNS, CDR2 SASEGT. The DNA for the CDR3 is TGTGCCAGCAGGACCAAGACGACAGGGGACTACGAGCAGTACTTC. This sequence encodes CASRTKTTGDYEQYF.

The chain employs TRBV27 and TRBJ1-4; D gene unclear. The V and J ends lost 5 bases and 1 base respectively, with 14 bases between them. CDR3 size: 16 residues. The germline V gene encodes CDR1 MNHEY and CDR2 SMNVEV (reference sequence). DNA of the CDR3: TGTGCCAGCAGTCCGAATCCGACTGGAACTAATGAAAAACTGTTTTTT. Protein: CASSPNPTGTNEKLFF.